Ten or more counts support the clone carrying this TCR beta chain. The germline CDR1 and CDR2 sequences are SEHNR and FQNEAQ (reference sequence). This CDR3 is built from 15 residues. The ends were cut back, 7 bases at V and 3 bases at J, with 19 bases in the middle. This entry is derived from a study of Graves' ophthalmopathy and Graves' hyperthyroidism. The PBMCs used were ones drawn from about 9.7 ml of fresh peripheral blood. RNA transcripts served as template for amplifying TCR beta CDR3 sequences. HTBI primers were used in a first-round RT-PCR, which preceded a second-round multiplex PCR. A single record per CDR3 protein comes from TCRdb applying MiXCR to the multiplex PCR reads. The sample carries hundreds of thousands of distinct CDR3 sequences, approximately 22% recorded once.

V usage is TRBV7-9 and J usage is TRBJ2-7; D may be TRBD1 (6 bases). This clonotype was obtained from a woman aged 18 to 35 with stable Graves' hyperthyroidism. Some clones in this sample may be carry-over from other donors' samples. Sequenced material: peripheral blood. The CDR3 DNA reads TGTGCCAGCACCCGCGTGGGGGCAGGGGTCTACGAGCAGTACTTC. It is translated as CASTRVGAGVYEQYF. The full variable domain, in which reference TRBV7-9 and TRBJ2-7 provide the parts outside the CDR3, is DTGVSQNPRHKITKRGQNVTFRCDPISEHNRLYWYRQTLGQGPEFLTYFQNEAQLEKSRLLSDRFSAERPKGSFSTLEIQRTEQGDSAMYLCASTRVGAGVYEQYFGPGTRLTVT.